The 29 T cell receptor beta chains below all came from one sample that was sequenced in a study of blood T cells in healthy people across ages. The authors ran a second PCR of about 6 to 12 cycles using a sample-barcoded 5' primer and a J-beta primer mix. In TCRdb, the 5' RACE reads were re-called with MiXCR into one record per CDR3 protein. The sample lists approximately 800,000 distinct CDR3 sequences, 20% to 30% occurring once. These data also formed part of another study, on T cells of mothers and their children.

The sample was blood. The receptor source for this set is a boy younger than 18 in good health.

This clonotype was seen a few times. The chain links TRBV7-9 to TRBJ2-7, with unresolved D. V was pared by 1 base and J by 7 bases, with 20 bases between. This CDR3 spans 16 amino acids. CDR1 SEHNR and CDR2 FQNEAQ come from the germline V gene (reference sequence). The CDR3 DNA follows: TGTGCCAGCAGCTTAGGCGCAGTAGCCCAAGCAGAAGAGCAGTACTTC. This encodes CASSLGAVAQAEEQYF.

The chain employs TRBV4-1 and TRBJ2-5, with TRBD1 matching over 7 bases. The DNA end favors TRBJ2-7, so the J call may be wrong. The CDR3 has 14 amino acids. Germline V CDR1 and CDR2: MGHRA, YSYEKL. CDR3 sequence (DNA): TGCGCCAGCAGCCAAGACCGACAGGGTGACGAGCAGTACTTC. Translating it yields CASSQDRQGDEQYF.

V and J are TRBV12-3 or TRBV12-4 and TRBJ2-4; 8 nucleotides line up with TRBD1. The length of the CDR3 is 15 residues. J was trimmed by 0 bases and V by 5 bases; bases with no gene match: 3. The CDR3 protein is CASSGGQAAKNIQYF. The DNA of the CDR3 is TGTGCCAGCAGTGGGGGACAGGCAGCCAAAAACATTCAGTACTTC.

This clonotype was recorded a few times. The chain has TRBV5-1 and TRBJ2-4; no definite D call. The CDR3 loop spans 16 amino acids. Deletions cut 0 bases from V and 0 bases from J, with 10 bases between. CDR1 SGHRS and CDR2 YFSETQ come from the germline V gene. DNA of the CDR3: TGCGCCAGCAGCTTGGCCGGTCTGGCAGCCAAAAACATTCAGTACTTC. Translating it yields CASSLAGLAAKNIQYF. Complete variable domain (other parts from reference TRBV5-1 and TRBJ2-4): KAGVTQTPRYLIKTRGQQVTLSCSPISGHRSVSWYQQTPGQGLQFLFEYFSETQRNKGNFPGRFSGRQFSNSRSEMNVSTLELGDSALYLCASSLAGLAAKNIQYFGAGTRLSVL.

The chain joins TRBV6-6 to TRBJ2-5; 8 bases fit TRBD2. The J call may be faulty, since TRBJ2-1 better matches the DNA end. Germline-derived CDR1 and CDR2 are MNHNY and SVGAGI (reference sequence). The CDR3 spans 15 residues. The chain's CDR3 is CASGPGGSESNEQFF. CDR3 coding DNA: TGTGCCAGCGGTCCGGGGGGGAGTGAGTCCAATGAGCAGTTCTTC.

The gene calls are TRBV12-3 or TRBV12-4 and TRBJ2-5; TRBD2 aligns across 10 bases. With V trimmed by 4 bases and J by 13 bases, 18 bases remained unmatched. This CDR3 region has 16 residues. The CDR3 sequence is CASSSSSGGSPSTRYF. The CDR3 bases are TGTGCCAGCAGTTCGAGTAGCGGGGGGTCCCCAAGTACTCGGTACTTC.

Only a few counts were recorded for this clonotype. The rearrangement uses TRBV27 and TRBJ1-4; D not resolved. The CDR3 runs to 13 residues. The ends were cut back, 6 bases at V and 6 bases at J, with 11 bases in the middle. Germline lookup yields CDR1 MNHEY and CDR2 SMNVEV (reference sequence). The CDR3 DNA sequence: TGTGCCAGCAGCTCTAGGTGGGATGAAAAACTGTTTTTT. Encoded protein: CASSSRWDEKLFF. Using reference TRBV27 and TRBJ1-4 for the parts outside the CDR3, the full variable domain is EAQVTQNPRYLITVTGKKLTVTCSQNMNHEYMSWYRQDPGLGLRQIYYSMNVEVTDKGDVPEGYKVSRKEKRNFPLILESPSPNQTSLYFCASSSRWDEKLFFGSGTQLSVL.

The CDR3 region is CASRASDMGWETQYF. The CDR3 DNA sequence: TGTGCCAGCAGGGCCTCCGATATGGGCTGGGAGACCCAGTACTTC. The chain links TRBV27 to TRBJ2-1, with unresolved D. The J call is doubtful: the DNA matches TRBJ2-5 better. CDR1 is MNHEY, CDR2 SMNVEV, per germline (reference sequence). This CDR3 has 15 residues.

The chain couples TRBV29-1 to TRBJ1-5; a weak D match, TRBD1 (5 bases). Germline V gene sequence: CDR1 SQVTM, CDR2 ANQGSEA. V lost 5 bases and J lost 7, with 15 bases in between. CDR3 length: 13 amino acids. In DNA, the CDR3 is TGCAGCGTTAAGTGGGGGTTCGGGCAGCCCCAGCATTTT. The encoded protein is CSVKWGFGQPQHF.

The sample holds a few counts of this clonotype. The chain joins TRBV6-2 or TRBV6-3 to TRBJ2-5; 11 bases agree with TRBD2. Germline CDR1 reads MNHEY; CDR2 reads SVGEGT. This CDR3 has 17 residues. The V segment lost 2 bases and the J segment 5 bases; nucleotides outside the gene matches: 10. CDR3 loop: CASSYLAGGDPEETQYF. Here the CDR3 DNA reads TGTGCCAGCAGTTACCTAGCGGGGGGCGATCCGGAGGAGACCCAGTACTTC.

This clonotype occurred many times. The chain has TRBV5-1 and TRBJ2-7; 9 bases agree with TRBD1. This CDR3 is built from 14 residues. Germline V gene sequence: CDR1 SGHRS, CDR2 YFSETQ. Trimming removed 5 bases from V and 1 base from J; junction bases left unmatched: 4. The CDR3 loop reads CASSSTGGSYEQYF. The CDR3 nucleotides are TGCGCCAGCAGTTCGACAGGGGGATCCTACGAGCAGTACTTC.

The V and J genes are TRBV20-1 and TRBJ2-3; the match to TRBD2 covers 15 bases. Trimming took 0 bases from V and 5 from J; bases not matched to a gene: 9. Germline CDR1 reads DFQATT; CDR2 reads SNEGSKA (reference sequence). The CDR3 is made up of 18 amino acids. For the CDR3, the DNA is TGCAGTGCTAGAGATCTAGGACTAGCGGGGGGGCCTGGAGATACGCAGTATTTT. It translates to CSARDLGLAGGPGDTQYF.

This clonotype appeared a few times. The chain uses TRBV9 and TRBJ2-3; no firm D call. Germline loops: CDR1 SGDLS, CDR2 YYNGEE. With 0 bases removed from V and 0 bases from J, the gap between germline ends came to 11 bases. The CDR3 spans 16 residues. CDR3 sequence reads: CASSVAQSSSTDTQYF. In DNA, the CDR3 is TGTGCCAGCAGCGTAGCTCAGTCCTCTAGCACAGATACGCAGTATTTT.

V and J are TRBV5-1 and TRBJ1-2; D perhaps matches TRBD1 (5 bases). This CDR3 contains 14 residues. V lost 0 bases, J lost 7 bases, and 13 bases lay in between. CDR1 is SGHRS, CDR2 YFSETQ, per germline. The CDR3 DNA sequence: TGCGCCAGCAGCTTGGAGAGGAGGGGAAGTGGCTACACCTTC. This encodes CASSLERRGSGYTF. The full variable domain, completed using reference TRBV5-1 and TRBJ1-2, is KAGVTQTPRYLIKTRGQQVTLSCSPISGHRSVSWYQQTPGQGLQFLFEYFSETQRNKGNFPGRFSGRQFSNSRSEMNVSTLELGDSALYLCASSLERRGSGYTFGSGTRLTVV.

The V call is TRBV12-5, the J call TRBJ1-5; 9 bases are shared with TRBD1. The CDR3 loop spans 13 amino acids. The ends lost 10 bases at V and 5 bases at J; junction bases unmatched: 6. Germline V CDR1 and CDR2: LGHNT, FRNRAP. The CDR3 region is CATRQGDYQPQHF. The CDR3 bases are TGTGCTACCCGACAGGGGGACTATCAGCCCCAGCATTTT.

The chain combines TRBV7-3 with TRBJ2-5, with D perhaps TRBD1 (5 bases). The DNA end is a closer match to TRBJ2-1, so the J assignment may be wrong. From germline, CDR1 is SGHTA and CDR2 FQGTGA. The CDR3 is made up of 14 amino acids. The CDR3 DNA is TGTGCCAGCGGGTCAGGGAACGTGTGGGGTGAGCAGTTCTTC. This encodes CASGSGNVWGEQFF.

The chain links TRBV5-4 to TRBJ1-6; 7 bases align to TRBD1. The V gene end was trimmed by 2 bases and the J gene end by 7 bases; junction bases not matched to a gene: 6. Germline V gene lookup returns CDR1 SGHNT and CDR2 YYREEE (reference sequence). The CDR3 sequence is 15 residues long. DNA for the CDR3: TGTGCCAGCAGCTTAACAGGGGATGCCAATTCACCCCTCCACTTT. Encoded protein: CASSLTGDANSPLHF.

The chain links TRBV6-1 to TRBJ2-1, with a tentative D call TRBD2 (6 bases). This CDR3 spans 11 amino acids. V dropped 4 bases and J dropped 10 bases, with 8 bases sitting between them. Germline CDR1 and CDR2: MNHNS and SASEGT. CDR3 amino acids: CASSVGGEQFF. The CDR3 DNA sequence: TGTGCCAGCAGTGTGGGGGGAGAGCAGTTCTTC.

The V and J genes are TRBV12-3 or TRBV12-4 and TRBJ1-4, with 8 bases lining up with TRBD1. J lost 8 bases, V lost 6 bases, and 5 bases had no gene match. The CDR3 covers 13 residues. CDR3 in amino acids: CASRRQGWEKLFF. The CDR3 nucleotides are TGTGCCAGCAGGCGACAGGGGTGGGAAAAACTGTTTTTT.

The chain couples TRBV6-5 to TRBJ2-7; the D call may be TRBD1 or TRBD2 (5 bases each). The V and J ends lost 2 bases and 3 bases respectively, with 17 bases between them. This CDR3 is built from 16 residues. Per the germline V gene, CDR1 is MNHEY and CDR2 is SVGAGI. The DNA for the CDR3 is TGTGCCAGCAGTTACCCGGATGTGGGACGTAGCTACGAGCAGTACTTC. It is translated as CASSYPDVGRSYEQYF.

The V call is TRBV11-2, the J call TRBJ1-4; TRBD1 agrees at 10 bases. V gave up 1 base and J gave up 0 bases; unmatched junction bases: 5. The CDR3 runs to 18 residues. Germline CDR1 and CDR2: SGHAT and FQNNGV. CDR3 coding DNA: TGTGCCAGCAGCTTAGGGACAGGGGGATATGCAACTAATGAAAAACTGTTTTTT. Translating gives CASSLGTGGYATNEKLFF.

This clonotype was seen a handful of times. V gene TRBV7-3 combines with J gene TRBJ2-3, with 8 bases that match TRBD1. The junction had 6 bases not matched to a gene; V was cut back by 3 bases and J by 4 bases. Germline V gene data show CDR1 as SGHTA and CDR2 as FQGTGA. This CDR3 is built from 15 residues. The CDR3 region is CASSFQGAPADTQYF. CDR3 sequence (DNA): TGTGCCAGCAGCTTCCAGGGGGCCCCGGCAGATACGCAGTATTTT.

The chain carries TRBV28 and TRBJ1-6; 8 positions match TRBD1. Trimming at V came to 11 bases and at J to 10 bases, leaving 10 bases not matched to a gene. Germline CDR1 MDHEN, CDR2 SYDVKM. There are 13 residues in the CDR3. The chain's CDR3 is CALRQGTRSPLHF. CDR3 sequence (DNA): TGTGCCCTCCGACAGGGGACGAGGTCACCCCTCCACTTT.

The chain combines TRBV11-2 with TRBJ1-1; 8 positions match TRBD1. Germline V gene lookup returns CDR1 SGHAT and CDR2 FQNNGV. The CDR3 contains 14 residues. With 6 bases clipped from V and 6 bases from J, the junction kept 9 bases outside the gene matches. The CDR3 here is CASSLTGGYAEAFF. As DNA, the CDR3 is TGTGCCAGCAGTCTTACAGGGGGGTACGCTGAAGCTTTCTTT.

The table lists this clonotype with a few counts. The chain is built from TRBV12-3 or TRBV12-4 and TRBJ2-1; 8 bases fit TRBD2. This CDR3 is 12 amino acids long. Unmatched junction bases numbered 3, after V lost 7 bases and J lost 7 bases. The CDR3 protein is CASTSGGNEQFF. The CDR3 DNA is TGTGCCAGCACCAGCGGGGGAAATGAGCAGTTCTTC.

The chain carries TRBV10-3 and TRBJ2-7; 9 bases are a match to TRBD1. The V gene's germline CDR1 is ENHRY and CDR2 SYGVKD. V lost 8 bases, J lost 5 bases, and 10 bases stayed unmatched. This CDR3 is built from 14 residues. Written as DNA, the CDR3 is TGTGCCATCTACTCCGGGACAGGGAACCACGAGCAGTACTTC. Translation gives CAIYSGTGNHEQYF.

The gene calls are TRBV6-1 and TRBJ2-7; 9 bases align to TRBD2. CDR3 length equals 14 residues. Per the germline V gene, CDR1 is MNHNS and CDR2 is SASEGT. Trimming cost V 6 bases and J 6 bases; bases outside gene matches: 9. The CDR3 bases are TGTGCCAGCAGATTGGCGGGGGGGCCTGGCGAGCAGTACTTC. It codes for CASRLAGGPGEQYF.

The V call is TRBV24-1, the J call TRBJ2-7; the D gene is possibly TRBD1 (5 bases). V lost 4 bases to trimming and J lost 2 bases, with 14 bases between them. Germline CDR1 is KGHDR and CDR2 is SFDVKD. The length of the CDR3 is 15 residues. The CDR3 loop reads CATSDPDSLTYEQYF. The CDR3 DNA is TGTGCCACCAGTGACCCAGACAGCCTAACCTACGAGCAGTACTTC.

This sequence joins TRBV5-1 and TRBJ2-2, with 7 nucleotides matching TRBD2. With V trimmed by 0 bases and J by 1 base, 3 bases remained unmatched. CDR3 length equals 16 residues. Per the germline V gene, CDR1 is SGHRS and CDR2 is YFSETQ. The CDR3 loop is CASSLEAGMNTGELFF. The CDR3 bases are TGCGCCAGCAGCTTGGAAGCGGGGATGAACACCGGGGAGCTGTTTTTT.